This entry describes one TCR beta chain. Its binding antigen is unknown. Base qualities are missing; no much larger clone stands one base away. The donors were included in the validation cohort of 90 to 150 subjects, a group kept apart from the 666-subject first cohort. These data originate in a study of cytomegalovirus exposure and HLA in healthy donors (dated by TCRdb to the late 2010s). As for the study more broadly: According to a later analysis, the 120 or so validation repertoires were produced on the same platform as the 666 repertoires of the first cohort. The study aimed to test whether signatures of past pathogen exposure could be identified by cataloging public T cell receptors. Along with the approximately 600-subject first cohort, a separate validation cohort of over a hundred different subjects was used. To predict cytomegalovirus infection status, the study combined high-throughput TCR immunosequencing, statistical association of individual TCRs with disease status, and machine learning.

The CDR3 contains 14 residues, cysteine and phenylalanine counted. The only DNA kept is the CDR3, 42 bases in frame from the first base. V gives up 5 bases and J gives up 5 bases, and the segment between their germline ends measures 13 bases. Via the germline V gene, CDR1 is MDHEN and CDR2 SYDVKM. Here is what the overall study found, with its caveats: All 120 or so repertoires were used to score co-occurrence in the validation cohort in a later analysis, because that analysis had no HLA typing for the cohort. It was suggested by the authors that the approach could potentially be generalized to other disease states and immunological phenotypes. The classifier was reported to diagnose cytomegalovirus status with high specificity and sensitivity in both the original cohort and the validation cohort. Of the cluster scores, approximately 94% were above 0 in a later analysis, which found that TCRs clustered in the first cohort also tended to co-occur in the 110 or so validation repertoires. In the study, approximately 160 TCR beta chains were listed as associated with cytomegalovirus. Three of the identified cytomegalovirus-associated TCR beta chains were confirmed in vitro to be specific for cytomegalovirus antigens. Across donors, most TCR sequences were observed very rarely, whereas some public TCRs were present in many individuals.

The library was prepared using the immunoSEQ multiplex PCR assay. In the paper's pipeline: A statistical classification framework was built to diagnose cytomegalovirus status from the catalog of TCR beta chain sequences. This immuneACCESS table, as held by TCRdb, lists in-frame sequences with V and J called but not all clones. Of the missing ones, under half trace to an unresolved V gene in checked studies; the others have no known cause. The V and J calls and clone size come from that table; D and trimming were worked out from the DNA. The sample table contains fewer than 85,000 clones; only one count was recorded for less than 95% of them. The ten largest clones represent 0.5% to 0.75% of the sample.

Sample: PBMCs. Here the chain combines TRBV28 and TRBJ1-5; a weak D assignment points to TRBD1 (5 bases agree). The sequence was collected from a woman younger than 30 in good health and CMV-seronegative. In nucleotides, the sequence is TGTGCCAGCAGTCCCCTAGGGGCCCATCAGCCCCAGCATTTT. The resulting protein is CASSPLGAHQPQHF.